The 28 T cell receptor beta chains below were found in one sample sequenced in a study of cytomegalovirus exposure and HLA in healthy donors. This PCR relied on a set of 60 Vbeta primers and 13 Jbeta primers. Repertoires were generated with immunoSEQ multiplex PCR, while TCRdb's copy carries only in-frame clones and drops some. The repertoire holds roughly 120,000 clones, with 60% to 85% as singletons. Sequencing was done on a sample of PBMCs. All receptors come from a woman in her thirties or forties in good health and CMV-seropositive.

V usage is TRBV5-1 and J usage is TRBJ1-5; TRBD1 agrees at 8 bases. The CDR3 is made up of 13 amino acids. V gave up 2 bases and J gave up 6 bases; unmatched junction bases: 1. Germline V lookup: CDR1 SGHRS, CDR2 YFSETQ. The CDR3 region has the DNA TGCGCCAGCAGCTTAGGGACAGGTCAGCCCCAGCATTTT. It translates to CASSLGTGQPQHF.

V is TRBV15 and J is TRBJ2-6, with D uncertain. Germline V lookup: CDR1 LNHNV, CDR2 YYDKDF (reference sequence). The CDR3 extends over 16 amino acids. Trimming took 0 bases from V and 0 from J, leaving 6 bases between them. CDR3 region: CATSREPGSGANVLTF. CDR3 nucleotide sequence: TGTGCCACCAGCAGAGAGCCAGGCTCTGGGGCCAACGTCCTGACTTTC.

This clone has only one observation. V is TRBV6-5 and J is TRBJ1-1, with D possibly matching TRBD1 (5 bases). Germline V gene sequence: CDR1 MNHEY, CDR2 SVGAGI. The CDR3 totals 14 residues. Trimming removed 1 base at V and 1 base at J, with 7 bases between. The CDR3 spells CASSYFQGNTEAFF. The CDR3 region has the DNA TGTGCCAGCAGTTACTTCCAGGGGAACACTGAAGCTTTCTTT.

The chain joins TRBV29-1 to TRBJ2-5, with D possibly TRBD1 on 6 matching bases. The germline CDR1 and CDR2 sequences are SQVTM and ANQGSEA. Trimming left V 8 bases short and J 5 bases short, with 12 bases between. The CDR3 loop spans 11 amino acids. CDR3: CSSAGQETQYF. CDR3 DNA: TGCAGCTCTGCAGGACAGGAGACCCAGTACTTC.

This rearrangement joins TRBV27 to TRBJ2-6; D is uncertain. V shed 0 bases and J shed 4 bases, with 13 bases lying between them. CDR3 length: 17 residues. Germline V gene sequence: CDR1 MNHEY, CDR2 SMNVEV (reference sequence). In DNA form, the CDR3 reads TGTGCCAGCAGTTTATCGACTCCCCCCCCCGGGGCCAACGTCCTGACTTTC. Encoded protein: CASSLSTPPPGANVLTF.

This clone was detected once. The J gene is TRBJ2-6, the V gene TRBV7-2; weak D call: TRBD2 (5 bases). With 6 bases removed from V and 0 bases from J, the gap between germline ends came to 15 bases. In germline, CDR1 is SGHTA, CDR2 FQGNSA. The CDR3 has 17 amino acids. CDR3: CASRDFEGVSGANVLTF. The CDR3 DNA is TGTGCCAGCAGGGATTTCGAGGGAGTCTCTGGGGCCAACGTCCTGACTTTC.

This clone was seen only a few times. The chain has TRBV4-3 and TRBJ1-1; 7 bases agree with TRBD1. The CDR3 totals 18 residues. The trim removed 0 bases at V and 0 bases at J, leaving 10 bases unmatched. The germline gives CDR1 LGHNA, CDR2 YSLEER. This chain's CDR3 is CASSQDYAGTAVNTEAFF. In DNA form, the CDR3 reads TGCGCCAGCAGCCAAGACTACGCGGGGACAGCAGTGAACACTGAAGCTTTCTTT.

V gene TRBV28 combines with J gene TRBJ2-1; D perhaps matches TRBD2 (5 bases). Germline-derived CDR1 and CDR2 are MDHEN and SYDVKM. This CDR3 has 16 residues. Trimming removed 10 bases at V and 1 base at J, with 20 bases between. The DNA for the CDR3 is TGTGCCATCAGACCGAACAGCGGTGATTCCTACAATGAGCAGTTCTTC. Encoded protein: CAIRPNSGDSYNEQFF.

The chain couples TRBV25-1 to TRBJ2-7; D is perhaps TRBD2 (5 bases). CDR3 length equals 13 residues. V lost 8 bases to trimming and J lost 2 bases, with 13 bases between them. CDR1 is MGHDK, CDR2 SYGVNS, per germline. The DNA of the CDR3 is TGTGCCAGCCCCCGGACGGGGACCTACGAGCAGTACTTC. Its protein product is CASPRTGTYEQYF.

This chain uses TRBV19 with TRBJ2-3; 7 bases agree with TRBD1. Trimming at V came to 3 bases and at J to 5 bases, leaving 5 bases not matched to a gene. From germline, CDR1 is LNHDA and CDR2 SQIVND (reference sequence). CDR3 length: 14 residues. DNA for the CDR3: TGTGCCAGTAGTATGGGGACAGTCAAAGATACGCAGTATTTT. Its translation: CASSMGTVKDTQYF.

The rearrangement links TRBV6-1 to TRBJ1-5; tentatively, D is TRBD1 (6 bases). The CDR3 totals 15 residues. Germline CDR1 MNHNS, CDR2 SASEGT. Trimming shortened V by 2 bases and J by 4 bases, and 12 bases separated the two germline ends. CDR3 coding DNA: TGTGCCAGCAGTGAACAAGCGGGGGCAAATCAGCCCCAGCATTTT. It translates to CASSEQAGANQPQHF.

The chain recombines TRBV28 with TRBJ2-5; D unresolved. The CDR3 runs 13 residues. V was shortened by 6 bases and J by 1 base, with 9 bases between the two germline ends. Germline CDR1 and CDR2: MDHEN and SYDVKM. CDR3 sequence (DNA): TGTGCCAGCAGCACGAACAGCCAAGAGACCCAGTACTTC. The encoded protein is CASSTNSQETQYF.

The genes are TRBV28 and TRBJ2-1; possibly TRBD1 for D (5 bases). The CDR3 has 14 residues. Per germline, CDR1 MDHEN and CDR2 SYDVKM. Deletions cut 7 bases from V and 4 bases from J, with 14 bases between. The CDR3 sequence: CASIQQGSYNEQFF. The CDR3 coding sequence is TGTGCCAGCATCCAGCAGGGAAGTTACAATGAGCAGTTCTTC.

The CDR3 sequence is CASSPGWSYEQYF. The CDR3 nucleotides are TGTGCCAGCAGCCCCGGTTGGTCCTACGAGCAGTACTTC. V gene TRBV7-8 combines with J gene TRBJ2-7; D remains unclear. The CDR3 is made up of 13 amino acids. CDR1 is SGHVS and CDR2 is FQNEAQ in the germline V gene. Trimming took off 5 bases at V and 1 base at J, with 9 bases between the two ends.

J is TRBJ2-1 and V is TRBV7-2, with TRBD2 matching over 10 bases. Trimming took 5 bases from V and 4 from J; bases not matched to a gene: 5. CDR1 and CDR2 from the germline V gene are SGHTA and FQGNSA. The CDR3 sequence is 15 residues long. CDR3 bases: TGTGCCAGCAGCCCGGTAGCGGGGGGTTACAATGAGCAGTTCTTC. It codes for CASSPVAGGYNEQFF.

The chain joins TRBV7-9 to TRBJ2-7; possibly TRBD1 for D (6 bases). The CDR3 has 13 residues. Trimming left V 2 bases short and J 2 bases short, with 7 bases between. Germline CDR1 SEHNR, CDR2 FQNEAQ (reference sequence). The CDR3 here is CASSLQGTYEQYF. CDR3 in DNA: TGTGCCAGCAGCTTACAGGGGACCTACGAGCAGTACTTC.

This sequence joins TRBV9 and TRBJ2-7, with D tentatively TRBD1 (6 bases). Trimming cost V 2 bases and J 1 base, with 10 bases left between them. The CDR3 is 14 residues long. CDR1 SGDLS and CDR2 YYNGEE come from the germline V gene. This CDR3 is CASSVRGQSYEQYF. CDR3 DNA sequence: TGTGCCAGCAGCGTGAGAGGACAGTCCTACGAGCAGTACTTC.

V usage is TRBV6-1 and J usage is TRBJ1-5, with D hard to call. Germline CDR1 is MNHNS and CDR2 is SASEGT. V was pared by 1 base and J by 2 bases, with 12 bases between. The CDR3 spans 16 residues. Here the CDR3 reads CASSEVGGGRNQPQHF. Written as DNA, the CDR3 is TGTGCCAGCAGTGAAGTAGGAGGAGGACGCAATCAGCCCCAGCATTTT.

The rearrangement links TRBV7-6 to TRBJ2-5, with D possibly matching TRBD2 (6 bases). V was pared by 5 bases and J by 5 bases, with 18 bases between. CDR3 length: 15 amino acids. CDR1 and CDR2 from the germline V gene are SGHVS and FNYEAQ. In DNA form, the CDR3 reads TGTGCCAGCAGCCGAAGTAGTGGGGGGAGGGAGACCCAGTACTTC. This translates into CASSRSSGGRETQYF. Full variable domain (outside the CDR3, taken from reference TRBV7-6 and TRBJ2-5): GAGVSQSPRYKVTKRGQDVALRCDPISGHVSLYWYRQALGQGPEFLTYFNYEAQQDKSGLPNDRFSAERPEGSISTLTIQRTEQRDSAMYRCASSRSSGGRETQYFGPGTRLLVL.

The chain employs TRBV2 and TRBJ1-2; 10 bases fit TRBD1. V shed 8 bases and J 11 bases; nucleotides not matched to a gene: 14. This CDR3 contains 14 residues. Per germline, CDR1 SNHLY and CDR2 FYNNEI. Here the CDR3 reads CASGLTGTGAPYTF. DNA of the CDR3: TGTGCCAGCGGGCTGACCGGGACAGGGGCCCCGTACACCTTC.

The CDR3 spells CASSQGAGGTGAVEDTQYF. CDR3 nucleotide sequence: TGCGCCAGCAGCCAAGGGGCCGGGGGGACAGGGGCTGTAGAAGATACGCAGTATTTT. The chain recombines TRBV4-3 with TRBJ2-3; 10 bases agree with TRBD1. CDR1 LGHNA and CDR2 YSLEER come from the germline V gene. V dropped 1 base and J dropped 5; count of bases not matched to a gene: 15. CDR3 size: 19 residues.

This chain joins TRBV7-9 and TRBJ2-3, with a tentative D call TRBD2 (6 bases). The V end was cut by 5 bases, the J end by 4 bases, with 19 bases between. The CDR3 is made up of 16 amino acids. Germline V gives CDR1 SEHNR, CDR2 FQNEAQ (reference sequence). The DNA of the CDR3 is TGTGCCAGCAGCGGAACGGGGCGGGGAAGAGCAGATACGCAGTATTTT. Its translation is CASSGTGRGRADTQYF.

This chain uses TRBV9 with TRBJ2-3; 8 bases line up with TRBD2. The CDR3 runs to 14 residues. The J segment lost 3 bases and the V segment lost 7 bases, leaving 7 bases of the junction unmatched. Germline loops: CDR1 SGDLS, CDR2 YYNGEE. The CDR3 here is CASRPPGGTDTQYF. DNA of the CDR3: TGTGCCAGCCGCCCCCCGGGGGGGACAGATACGCAGTATTTT.

This clone appeared once. This chain joins TRBV10-3 and TRBJ2-3; 7 bases agree with TRBD1. This CDR3 has 17 residues. Unmatched junction bases numbered 8, after V lost 2 bases and J lost 0 bases. CDR1 ENHRY and CDR2 SYGVKD come from the germline V gene. The DNA of the CDR3 is TGTGCCATCAGTGAGACCCTACAGGGGACCAGCACAGATACGCAGTATTTT. The encoded protein is CAISETLQGTSTDTQYF.

This clone was recorded a few times. This chain joins TRBV7-2 and TRBJ2-1, with D possibly being TRBD1 (6 bases). Germline loops: CDR1 SGHTA, CDR2 FQGNSA. The CDR3 totals 14 residues. V shed 7 bases and J shed 6 bases, with 16 bases lying between them. CDR3 in amino acids: CASTIRQGSNEQFF. As DNA, the CDR3 is TGTGCCAGCACTATTCGCCAGGGGAGCAATGAGCAGTTCTTC. Complete variable domain (other parts from reference TRBV7-2 and TRBJ2-1): GAGVSQSPSNKVTEKGKDVELRCDPISGHTALYWYRQSLGQGLEFLIYFQGNSAPDKSGLPSDRFSAERTGGSVSTLTIQRTQQEDSAVYLCASTIRQGSNEQFFGPGTRLTVL.

This chain joins TRBV30 and TRBJ2-7; the match to TRBD1 covers 10 bases. CDR3 length: 18 amino acids. V dropped 6 bases and J dropped 2; count of bases not matched to a gene: 19. CDR1 and CDR2 from the germline V gene are GTSNPN and SVGIG (reference sequence). CDR3 sequence (DNA): TGTGCCTGCATCACGGGACAGGGGTTACGGGGGGGAACCTACGAGCAGTACTTC. Translated: CACITGQGLRGGTYEQYF.

The chain links TRBV9 to TRBJ2-5; D remains unclear. The tail of the sequence fits TRBJ2-7 better, so the J call may be wrong. Germline CDR1 is SGDLS and CDR2 is YYNGEE. This CDR3 has 13 amino acids. The CDR3 spells CASSVANWGEQYF. The CDR3, as DNA: TGTGCCAGCAGCGTAGCGAACTGGGGCGAGCAGTACTTC.

This chain connects TRBV4-2 to TRBJ1-1, with TRBD1 as a possible D gene (6 bases). The ends were cut back, 0 bases at V and 0 bases at J, with 23 bases in the middle. In germline, CDR1 is LGHNA, CDR2 YNFKEQ. This CDR3 is 20 amino acids long. CDR3 amino acids: CASSQDFGGLRQEMNTEAFF. The DNA of the CDR3 is TGTGCCAGCAGCCAAGATTTTGGGGGCCTAAGACAGGAGATGAACACTGAAGCTTTCTTT.